The 19 T cell receptor beta chains in this list originate from one sample, sequenced in a study of shared clonotypes between healthy human individuals. Produced via immunoSEQ multiplex PCR; TCRdb's table is partial and in-frame only. The table shows some 1,100,000 clones, with around 78% occurring only once. Sequencing was carried out using memory CD4+ T cells from PBMCs. The subset was: CD45RA-negative fraction. These receptors were taken from a man between 18 and 29 years old in good health. Some clones in this sample may be carry-over from other donors' samples.

The chain uses TRBV6-4 and TRBJ2-2; D is ambiguous. The CDR3 runs to 14 residues. From germline, CDR1 is MRHNA and CDR2 SNTAGT. V lost 5 bases to trimming and J lost 0 bases, with 7 bases between them. CDR3 DNA: TGTGCCAGCAGTCTTGTGGCGAACACCGGGGAGCTGTTTTTT. Translation: CASSLVANTGELFF.

The V and J genes are TRBV7-8 and TRBJ2-7; 7 bases line up with TRBD1. The germline V gene encodes CDR1 SGHVS and CDR2 FQNEAQ. The junction had 6 bases not matched to a gene; V was cut back by 1 base and J by 3 bases. CDR3 length: 15 residues. The CDR3, as DNA: TGTGCCAGCAGCTTAGTTAACAGGGGTGGCTACGAGCAGTACTTC. It codes for CASSLVNRGGYEQYF.

The chain joins TRBV6-6 to TRBJ1-5, with D possibly TRBD1 on 5 matching bases. The V and J ends lost 8 bases and 5 bases respectively, with 19 bases between them. From germline, CDR1 is MNHNY and CDR2 SVGAGI (reference sequence). The CDR3 is 15 residues long. As DNA, the CDR3 is TGTGCCAGCTCTAACCCGCCCTTGGGGGATCAGCCCCAGCATTTT. Translated: CASSNPPLGDQPQHF.

The CDR3 region has the DNA TGTGCCAGCAGCTTAGGTTTCAACGGGAGGGCCTTGGATACGCAGTATTTT. It translates to CASSLGFNGRALDTQYF. This chain links TRBV7-2 with TRBJ2-3, with 8 bases identical to TRBD2. Germline V lookup: CDR1 SGHTA, CDR2 FQGNSA. The CDR3 has 17 amino acids. V trimming: 1 base; J trimming: 6 bases; junction bases outside the gene matches: 12.

A few counts support this clone. The chain carries TRBV15 and TRBJ2-7; D is possibly TRBD1 (5 bases). The V and J ends lost 5 bases and 3 bases respectively, with 8 bases between them. The CDR3 has 12 amino acids. Germline CDR1 is LNHNV and CDR2 is YYDKDF (reference sequence). The CDR3 sequence: CATSPGHYEQYF. CDR3 nucleotide sequence: TGTGCCACCAGCCCAGGGCACTACGAGCAGTACTTC.

This chain uses TRBV2 with TRBJ2-5, with D possibly matching TRBD2 (6 bases). The CDR3 is made up of 14 amino acids. From germline, CDR1 is SNHLY and CDR2 FYNNEI. Trimming took off 4 bases at V and 4 bases at J, with 13 bases between the two ends. The CDR3 bases are TGTGCCAGCAGTGGGGCCGGGGGTGGAGAGACCCAGTACTTC. Encoded protein: CASSGAGGGETQYF.

In this sample, this clone turned up many times. The chain is built from TRBV28 and TRBJ2-3; TRBD1 agrees at 7 bases. Trimming cost V 4 bases and J 1 base; bases outside gene matches: 5. CDR1 is MDHEN, CDR2 SYDVKM, per germline. This CDR3 comprises 15 residues. The CDR3 DNA sequence: TGTGCCAGCAGTTCAGCCGGGACAGGCACAGATACGCAGTATTTT. Translated: CASSSAGTGTDTQYF.

The chain combines TRBV6-1 with TRBJ2-7, with TRBD2 matching 11 bases. CDR3 length: 16 residues. Germline CDR1 reads MNHNS; CDR2 reads SASEGT. With 4 bases clipped from V and 1 base from J, the junction kept 6 bases outside the gene matches. The CDR3 bases are TGTGCCAGCAGTGTCTCGACTAGCGGGATATCCTACGAGCAGTACTTC. As protein: CASSVSTSGISYEQYF.

The rearrangement links TRBV6-6 to TRBJ1-2; weak D call: TRBD1 (5 bases). The V and J ends lost 0 bases and 4 bases respectively, with 15 bases between them. The CDR3 runs to 16 residues. CDR1 and CDR2 from the germline V gene are MNHNY and SVGAGI (reference sequence). The chain's CDR3 is CASSYSTQGGAYGYTF. The DNA for the CDR3 is TGTGCCAGCAGTTACTCGACGCAGGGAGGGGCCTATGGCTACACCTTC.

The chain recombines TRBV20-1 with TRBJ1-2, with D perhaps TRBD1 (5 bases). Germline V gene sequence: CDR1 DFQATT, CDR2 SNEGSKA (reference sequence). The CDR3 sequence is 11 residues long. Trimming cost V 2 bases and J 8 bases, with 9 bases left between them. CDR3 coding DNA: TGCAGTGCTAGAATAGGGGAGGGCTACACCTTC. It yields the protein CSARIGEGYTF.

There are a few counts of this clone. The gene calls are TRBV12-5 and TRBJ1-1; possible D gene TRBD1, 5 bases. This CDR3 spans 13 amino acids. The V end was cut by 9 bases, the J end by 1 base, with 12 bases between. Germline CDR1 reads LGHNT; CDR2 reads FRNRAP. The CDR3 DNA follows: TGTGCTAGCTCCCGACAGACGAACACTGAAGCTTTCTTT. Amino acids: CASSRQTNTEAFF.

The chain combines TRBV5-4 with TRBJ2-1; 8 bases are a match to TRBD2. Germline CDR1 reads SGHNT; CDR2 reads YYREEE (reference sequence). V was clipped by 4 bases and J by 6 bases; unmatched bases: 3. The CDR3 contains 13 residues. The CDR3 is CASSEGLGNEQFF. DNA for the CDR3: TGTGCCAGCAGCGAGGGACTAGGCAATGAGCAGTTCTTC.

In nucleotides, the CDR3 is TGTGCCAGTAGTATGGAAGGGACTAGCGGGAGGGCCGTTGGGGCCAAAAACATTCAGTACTTC. It codes for CASSMEGTSGRAVGAKNIQYF. The V and J genes are TRBV19 and TRBJ2-4; 16 positions match TRBD2. Germline V gene sequence: CDR1 LNHDA, CDR2 SQIVND (reference sequence). The ends lost 3 bases at V and 1 base at J; junction bases unmatched: 12. The CDR3 spans 21 residues.

Concerning this clone: A far larger clone is one nucleotide away, so this likely arose from a read error. The V and J genes are TRBV5-6 and TRBJ2-7; no clear D gene. This CDR3 contains 13 residues. The V gene lost 0 bases and the J gene lost 6 bases, with 10 bases spanning the gap. Germline V gene sequence: CDR1 SGHDT, CDR2 YYEEEE. The CDR3 DNA sequence: TGTGCCAGCAGCTTGGATGTGGGTCGCGAGCAGTACTTC. This sequence encodes CASSLDVGREQYF.

This clone occurred a few times. Other DNA sequences in this specimen translate into the identical CDR3. In DNA, the CDR3 is TGTGCCAGCAGCTTAGGGGTAGGGGACACCGGGGAGCTGTTTTTT. Protein: CASSLGVGDTGELFF. The rearrangement joins TRBV7-9 to TRBJ2-2, with D perhaps matching TRBD1 (5 bases). V lost 1 base, J lost 3 bases, and 9 bases lay in between. This CDR3 has 15 residues. Germline CDR1 is SEHNR and CDR2 is FQNEAQ (reference sequence). The full variable domain, completed using reference TRBV7-9 and TRBJ2-2, is DTGVSQNPRHKITKRGQNVTFRCDPISEHNRLYWYRQTLGQGPEFLTYFQNEAQLEKSRLLSDRFSAERPKGSFSTLEIQRTEQGDSAMYLCASSLGVGDTGELFFGEGSRLTVL.

This clone has a single count. The chain joins TRBV5-4 to TRBJ2-2; 7 bases line up with TRBD2. V gave up 6 bases and J gave up 5 bases; unmatched junction bases: 13. This CDR3 is 16 amino acids long. Germline lookup yields CDR1 SGHNT and CDR2 YYREEE (reference sequence). This CDR3 reads CASTPGGGLKTGELFF. In DNA, the CDR3 is TGTGCCAGCACTCCGGGGGGAGGGCTGAAGACCGGGGAGCTGTTTTTT.

This clone appeared a few times. The rearrangement links TRBV6-4 to TRBJ2-1, with D maybe TRBD2 (7 bases). CDR1 MRHNA and CDR2 SNTAGT come from the germline V gene. Trimming removed 5 bases at V and 7 bases at J, with 9 bases between. The CDR3 consists of 12 residues. The CDR3 coding sequence is TGTGCCAGCAGTAAGGGGGGGAATGAGCAGTTCTTC. The encoded protein is CASSKGGNEQFF.

The chain is built from TRBV29-1 and TRBJ2-1; 9 nucleotides align to TRBD2. CDR1 and CDR2 from the germline V gene are SQVTM and ANQGSEA. V was pared by 3 bases and J by 12 bases, with 15 bases of the junction left unmatched. The CDR3 spans 15 residues. The CDR3 nucleotides read TGCAGCGTTGACGCCGCGGGAGGGGCCGTACAGGGGCAGTTCTTC. This codes for CSVDAAGGAVQGQFF.

The rearrangement uses TRBV10-3 and TRBJ1-3; D not resolved. Germline-derived CDR1 and CDR2 are ENHRY and SYGVKD. The CDR3 loop spans 13 amino acids. V was shortened by 5 bases and J by 4 bases, with 9 bases between the two germline ends. CDR3 loop: CAISLTDGNTIYF. The CDR3 nucleotides read TGTGCCATCAGTTTGACTGACGGAAACACCATATATTTT.